This T cell receptor beta chain emerged from a study of OX40 agonist ivuxolimab in advanced cancers. Study background: Intravenous ivuxolimab at 0.01 to 10 mg/kg was given to patients every 2 weeks.

This table comes from immunoSEQ multiplex PCR, and its TCRdb copy is limited to in-frame clones, with some not included. The sample holds about 72,000 clones, 81% seen once. Germline V gene sequence: CDR1 LNHDA, CDR2 SQIVND (reference sequence). The CDR3 extends over 14 amino acids. V was clipped by 1 base and J by 5 bases, with 9 bases between them. This clonotype was sampled from an adult with an advanced solid tumor such as melanoma, head and neck, liver or kidney cancer. The material sequenced was CD4+ or CD8+ T cells sorted from blood, taken in a trial of the OX40 agonist ivuxolimab. The chain couples TRBV19 to TRBJ2-1; D gene uncertain. The CDR3 here is CASSIAVRDNEQFF. The CDR3 DNA reads as TGTGCCAGTAGTATAGCTGTCCGCGACAATGAGCAGTTCTTC.